What follows is one T cell receptor beta chain and its context. This record comes from a study of cytomegalovirus exposure and HLA in healthy donors. Germline CDR1 is MDHEN and CDR2 is SYDVKM. The V and J ends lost 5 bases and 2 bases respectively, with 14 bases between them. There are 15 residues in the CDR3. Both 60 Vbeta primers and 13 Jbeta primers went into the PCR. Sequencing used immunoSEQ multiplex PCR; TCRdb keeps in-frame clones, though not all of them. The table shows over 90,000 clones, with roughly 74% occurring only once. This clonotype originated in a woman in her sixties or seventies in good health and CMV-seropositive. Sequenced input: PBMCs. V and J are TRBV28 and TRBJ2-3; the D is unclear. The DNA for the CDR3 is TGTGCCAGCAGTCCCCCGGCTAGTCTCACAGATACGCAGTATTTT. This gives the protein CASSPPASLTDTQYF.